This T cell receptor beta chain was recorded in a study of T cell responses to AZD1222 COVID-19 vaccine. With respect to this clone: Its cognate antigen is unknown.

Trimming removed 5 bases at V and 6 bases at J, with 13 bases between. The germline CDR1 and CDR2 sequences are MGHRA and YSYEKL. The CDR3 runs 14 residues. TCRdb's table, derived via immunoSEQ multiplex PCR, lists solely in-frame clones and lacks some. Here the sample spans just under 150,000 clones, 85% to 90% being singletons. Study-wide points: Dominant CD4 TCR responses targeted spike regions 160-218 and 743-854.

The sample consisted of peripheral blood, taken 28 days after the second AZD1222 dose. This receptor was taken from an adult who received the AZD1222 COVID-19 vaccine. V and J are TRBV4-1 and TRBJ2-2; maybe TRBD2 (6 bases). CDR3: CASSFRLDSGELFF. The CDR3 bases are TGCGCCAGCAGCTTCCGACTAGATTCCGGGGAGCTGTTTTTT.